The entry below gives a single T cell receptor beta chain sequence along with its context. Its antigen is currently unknown. Sampled blood was obtained at baseline, cycle 4 day 1, and cycle 7 day 1. The data originate from a study of OX40 agonist ivuxolimab in advanced cancers. Background on the study: The patients' treatment was ivuxolimab, an agonistic anti-OX40 (CD134) antibody. A mean age of roughly 60 years, range roughly 20 to 79, was recorded, and around 85% were male.

Sequencing was performed with immunoSEQ multiplex PCR; in TCRdb, only in-frame clones are kept and a portion is missing. This sample has 98,000 or so clones, with roughly 94% found just once. Study-wide findings and caveats: Dosing at 0.1 to 3.0 mg/kg was accompanied by clonal expansion of CD4+ and CD8+ blood T cells by week 6.

Germline CDR1 SGHRS, CDR2 YFSETQ. V was cut by 1 base and J by 4 bases, with 9 bases left in between. This CDR3 is built from 13 residues. This clonotype originated in an adult with an advanced solid tumor such as melanoma, head and neck, liver or kidney cancer. This sequence joins TRBV5-1 and TRBJ2-7; possible D gene TRBD1, 5 bases. The source was CD4+ or CD8+ T cells sorted from blood, collected in a trial of the OX40 agonist ivuxolimab. For the CDR3, the DNA is TGCGCCAGCAGCTTGAGACAGAGATACGAGCAGTACTTC. Encoded protein: CASSLRQRYEQYF.